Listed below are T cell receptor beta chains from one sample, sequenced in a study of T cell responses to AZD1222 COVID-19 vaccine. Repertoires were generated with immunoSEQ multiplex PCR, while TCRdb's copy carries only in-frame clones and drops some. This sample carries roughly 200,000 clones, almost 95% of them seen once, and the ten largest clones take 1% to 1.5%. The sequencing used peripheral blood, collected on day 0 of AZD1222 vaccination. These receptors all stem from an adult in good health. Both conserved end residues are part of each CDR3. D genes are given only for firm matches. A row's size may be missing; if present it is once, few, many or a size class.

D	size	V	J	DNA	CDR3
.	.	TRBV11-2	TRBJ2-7	TGTGCCAGCAGCTTAGGGCACCAGGGAAGCTACGAGCAGTACTTC	CASSLGHQGSYEQYF
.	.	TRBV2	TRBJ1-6	TGTGCCAGCTACGAGCTACCGCCTAATTCACCCCTCCACTTT	CASYELPPNSPLHF
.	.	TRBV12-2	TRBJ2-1	TGTGCAAGTCGCCAACATGTGTTACAGTTCTTC	CASRQHVLQFF
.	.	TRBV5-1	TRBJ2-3	TGCGCCAGCAGCCTAGGACAGCAAGCAGATACGCAGTATTTT	CASSLGQQADTQYF
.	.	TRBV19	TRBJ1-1	TGTGCCAGTACCCGGGGACCTTTGAACACTGAAGCTTTCTTT	CASTRGPLNTEAFF
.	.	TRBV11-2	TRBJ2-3	TGTGCCAGCAGCACCCGGCGGGGGCATGCAGATACGCAGTATTTT	CASSTRRGHADTQYF
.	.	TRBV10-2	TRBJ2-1	TGCGCCAGCAGTGAGGGGACAAGAAGGAGCTCCTACAATGAGCAGTTCTTC	CASSEGTRRSSYNEQFF
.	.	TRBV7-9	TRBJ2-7	TGTGCCAGCAGCTTTATAGGGCGCTACTCCTACGAGCAGTACTTC	CASSFIGRYSYEQYF
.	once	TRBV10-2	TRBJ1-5	TGCGCCAGCAATTTACAGTTTAATCAGCCCCAGCATTTT	CASNLQFNQPQHF
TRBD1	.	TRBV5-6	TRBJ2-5	TGTGCCAGCAGCCCCGGGACAGAAGAGACCCAGTACTTC	CASSPGTEETQYF
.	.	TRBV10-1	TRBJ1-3	TGCGCCAGCAGTGATGGGCAGGGCATCGCTGGAAACACCATATATTTT	CASSDGQGIAGNTIYF
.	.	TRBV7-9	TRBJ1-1	TGTGCCAGCAGCTTGCCAGCTACGAACACTGAAGCTTTCTTT	CASSLPATNTEAFF
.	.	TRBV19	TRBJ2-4	TGTGCCAGTAGTATAGCCGCCGGAGGGGGATTGCAAAACATTCAGTACTTC	CASSIAAGGGLQNIQYF
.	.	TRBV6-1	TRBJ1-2	TGTGCCAGCAGTGACAACCCGAGGGGCTATGGCTACACCTTC	CASSDNPRGYGYTF
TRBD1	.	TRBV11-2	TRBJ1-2	TGTGCCAGCAGCACCGCCTACAGGGGACCCAACTATGGCTACACCTTC	CASSTAYRGPNYGYTF
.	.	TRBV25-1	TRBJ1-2	TGTGCCAGCAGGGGGGTGGAGGGGAATAACTATGGCTACACCTTC	CASRGVEGNNYGYTF
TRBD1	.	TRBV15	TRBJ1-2	TGTGCCACCAGCACAACAGGGGGCTATGGCTACACCTTC	CATSTTGGYGYTF
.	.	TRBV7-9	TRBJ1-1	TGTGCCAGCAGCTCCAAAGGATCGAACACTGAAGCTTTCTTT	CASSSKGSNTEAFF
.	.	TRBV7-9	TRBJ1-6	TGTGCCAGCAGCTTAGACGGGGCAGTGAATTCACCCCTCCACTTT	CASSLDGAVNSPLHF
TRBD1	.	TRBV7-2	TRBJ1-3	TGTGCCAGCAGTCAGAGGGACAGGGGGCGTAGCACCATATATTTT	CASSQRDRGRSTIYF